A single sample is the source of the 20 T cell receptor beta chains below, sequenced in a study of blood T cell repertoires in COVID-19. The assay was immunoSEQ multiplex PCR, and TCRdb's table has in-frame clones only and misses some. Found here are 95,000 to 100,000 clones, just under 85% of them singletons; the top ten hold about 10%. Sequencing was carried out using peripheral blood. All receptors derive from a man aged 65 to 85 with acute or convalescent COVID-19.

The CDR3 DNA reads as TGTGCCAGCAGTACCCGGGACAGGGCCCCTGGCTACACCTTC. This codes for CASSTRDRAPGYTF. The chain is built from TRBV6-5 and TRBJ1-2, with 9 bases aligning to TRBD1. The CDR3 runs to 14 residues. Looked up from germline, CDR1 is MNHEY and CDR2 is SVGAGI. V lost 5 bases and J lost 7; bases outside the gene matches: 8.

J is TRBJ1-2 and V is TRBV23-1; weak D call: TRBD1 (6 bases). TRBV23-1 is classed as an ORF, of uncertain function. The length of the CDR3 is 14 residues. V was cut by 6 bases and J by 5 bases, with 16 bases left in between. CDR3: CASRARGRSYGYTF. The CDR3 DNA follows: TGCGCCAGCAGGGCTAGGGGGAGATCTTATGGCTACACCTTC.

The V and J genes are TRBV5-1 and TRBJ1-5; 9 positions match TRBD1. CDR1 and CDR2 (germline): SGHRS, YFSETQ. The CDR3 covers 18 residues. With V trimmed by 1 base and J by 0 bases, 8 bases remained unmatched. The CDR3: CASSLYYRGPNSNQPQHF. In nucleotides, the CDR3 is TGCGCCAGCAGCTTGTATTACAGGGGGCCTAATAGCAATCAGCCCCAGCATTTT.

The CDR3 region is CASRKDRGYGYTF. The CDR3 DNA sequence: TGTGCCAGCAGAAAAGACAGGGGATATGGCTACACCTTC. This chain uses TRBV12-3 or TRBV12-4 with TRBJ1-2, with TRBD1 identical over 8 bases. V lost 6 bases to trimming and J lost 5 bases; unmatched junction nucleotides: 5. This CDR3 comprises 13 residues.

V gene TRBV5-4 combines with J gene TRBJ1-3; D is unresolved. The CDR3 is 16 amino acids. V lost 0 bases and J 2 bases, leaving 12 bases between the germline ends. Germline V gene data show CDR1 as SGHNT and CDR2 as YYREEE (reference sequence). Written as DNA, the CDR3 is TGTGCCAGCAGCTTGGCGTCGAGGCTCCCTGGAAACACCATATATTTT. Translated: CASSLASRLPGNTIYF.

The rearrangement uses TRBV6-5 and TRBJ2-7; the match to TRBD2 covers 9 bases. The V gene end was trimmed by 5 bases and the J gene end by 3 bases; junction bases not matched to a gene: 8. The CDR3 totals 15 residues. Per the germline V gene, CDR1 is MNHEY and CDR2 is SVGAGI. The CDR3 loop reads CASSLFSGGNYEQYF. In nucleotides, the CDR3 is TGTGCCAGCAGTCTCTTTAGCGGGGGTAACTACGAGCAGTACTTC.

The rearrangement joins TRBV30 to TRBJ2-5, with 9 positions matching TRBD1. V lost 0 bases to trimming and J lost 0 bases; unmatched junction nucleotides: 2. The CDR3 is 15 residues long. Per the germline V gene, CDR1 is GTSNPN and CDR2 is SVGIG (reference sequence). The CDR3 reads CAWSVGDRDQETQYF. The CDR3 bases are TGTGCCTGGAGTGTGGGGGACAGGGACCAAGAGACCCAGTACTTC.

The V call is TRBV27, the J call TRBJ1-1, with 9 bases that match TRBD1. With V trimmed by 7 bases and J by 1 base, 10 bases remained unmatched. The CDR3 spans 16 residues. Germline V gene lookup returns CDR1 MNHEY and CDR2 SMNVEV (reference sequence). CDR3 residues: CASTPGTGRGNTEAFF. CDR3 DNA sequence: TGTGCCAGCACCCCAGGGACAGGGCGAGGGAACACTGAAGCTTTCTTT.

The chain is built from TRBV3-1 (or the pseudogene TRBV3-2) and TRBJ2-2; D is unresolved. Germline CDR1 is LGHDT and CDR2 is YNNKEL (reference sequence). There are 13 residues in the CDR3. V shed 5 bases and J shed 2 bases, with 6 bases lying between them. The CDR3 is CASSLANTGELFF. The CDR3 bases are TGTGCCAGCAGCTTAGCCAACACCGGGGAGCTGTTTTTT.

The V and J genes are TRBV7-8 and TRBJ1-1, with TRBD1 identical over 7 bases. The CDR3 length is 14 residues. After removal of 5 bases from V and 4 bases from J, the junction contained 7 bases not matched to a gene. The V gene's germline CDR1 is SGHVS and CDR2 FQNEAQ. The CDR3 DNA is TGTGCCAGCAGCAGGGGGCGCCTTGCCACTGAAGCTTTCTTT. It specifies CASSRGRLATEAFF.

The chain employs TRBV4-1 and TRBJ1-5; a possible D gene is TRBD1 (6 bases). Germline values: CDR1 MGHRA, CDR2 YSYEKL. Trimming removed 3 bases from V and 4 bases from J, with 13 bases in between. The CDR3 contains 15 residues. The CDR3 sequence is CASSQQPTGNQPQHF. The CDR3 DNA reads TGCGCCAGCAGCCAGCAACCAACAGGGAATCAGCCCCAGCATTTT.

V gene TRBV3-1 (or the pseudogene TRBV3-2) combines with J gene TRBJ1-1, with 7 nucleotides matching TRBD1. There are 15 residues in the CDR3. Germline loops: CDR1 LGHDT, CDR2 YNNKEL (reference sequence). V lost 1 base and J lost 4; bases outside the gene matches: 6. CDR3 residues: CASSQAPDRVTEAFF. In DNA form, the CDR3 reads TGTGCCAGCAGCCAAGCCCCAGACAGGGTCACTGAAGCTTTCTTT.

The chain carries TRBV13 and TRBJ2-3, with D uncertain. The CDR3 has 13 amino acids. Trimming left V 5 bases short and J 0 bases short, with 6 bases between. CDR1 is PRHDT and CDR2 is FYEKMQ in the germline V gene (reference sequence). CDR3 in amino acids: CASSLTSTDTQYF. The CDR3 DNA sequence: TGTGCCAGCAGCCTAACTAGCACAGATACGCAGTATTTT.

The chain is built from TRBV5-1 and TRBJ1-3; 8 bases map to TRBD1. This CDR3 is 16 amino acids long. After removal of 1 base from V and 2 bases from J, the junction contained 5 bases not matched to a gene. Per germline, CDR1 SGHRS and CDR2 YFSETQ. The CDR3 region has the DNA TGCGCCAGCAGCTTGCAGGGGGCGTTCGCTGGAAACACCATATATTTT. Translated: CASSLQGAFAGNTIYF.

The V and J genes are TRBV4-1 and TRBJ1-4; 7 bases are shared with TRBD1. With 5 bases clipped from V and 8 bases from J, the junction kept 14 bases outside the gene matches. Germline CDR1 MGHRA, CDR2 YSYEKL. This CDR3 has 16 residues. The CDR3 protein is CASSTQYRGSTEKLFF. CDR3 in DNA: TGCGCCAGCAGCACACAGTACAGGGGTTCTACAGAAAAACTGTTTTTT.

This chain joins TRBV18 and TRBJ2-3; tentatively, D is TRBD1 (5 bases). This CDR3 is built from 14 residues. Germline loops: CDR1 KGHSH, CDR2 LQKENI. V was cut by 2 bases and J by 0 bases, with 6 bases left in between. As DNA, the CDR3 is TGTGCCAGCTCACCAGACAGAAGCACAGATACGCAGTATTTT. Translating it yields CASSPDRSTDTQYF.

V gene TRBV7-9 combines with J gene TRBJ2-7; TRBD2 agrees at 10 bases. The V segment lost 3 bases and the J segment 4 bases; nucleotides outside the gene matches: 3. The germline CDR1 and CDR2 sequences are SEHNR and FQNEAQ (reference sequence). The CDR3 contains 14 residues. The CDR3 is CASSFGSGRYEQYF. As DNA, the CDR3 is TGTGCCAGCAGCTTTGGTAGCGGGAGGTACGAGCAGTACTTC.

The chain couples TRBV5-4 to TRBJ1-1; D not certain. Germline V gene data show CDR1 as SGHNT and CDR2 as YYREEE (reference sequence). This CDR3 is 13 amino acids long. The germline V and J ends were trimmed by 7 bases and 6 bases, with 16 bases remaining between them. CDR3 protein: CASGQNAFAEAFF. CDR3 nucleotide sequence: TGTGCCAGCGGTCAGAATGCCTTCGCTGAAGCTTTCTTT. The whole variable domain, filled in from reference TRBV5-4 and TRBJ1-1, reads ETGVTQSPTHLIKTRGQQVTLRCSSQSGHNTVSWYQQALGQGPQFIFQYYREEENGRGNFPPRFSGLQFPNYSSELNVNALELDDSALYLCASGQNAFAEAFFGQGTRLTVV.

The V call is TRBV4-2, the J call TRBJ1-3; no definite D call. Trimming took off 0 bases at V and 0 bases at J, with 12 bases between the two ends. There are 17 residues in the CDR3. Germline-derived CDR1 and CDR2 are LGHNA and YNFKEQ. In DNA, the CDR3 is TGTGCCAGCAGCCAAGATCTTACGCCCAGCTCTGGAAACACCATATATTTT. Encoded protein: CASSQDLTPSSGNTIYF.

CDR3 sequence (DNA): TGTGCCAGTAGTCGACAGACGAATCAGCCCCAGCATTTT. This sequence encodes CASSRQTNQPQHF. The rearrangement joins TRBV19 to TRBJ1-5; D perhaps matches TRBD1 (5 bases). V dropped 5 bases and J dropped 4 bases, with 9 bases sitting between them. The CDR3 runs 13 residues. Germline CDR1 LNHDA, CDR2 SQIVND (reference sequence).